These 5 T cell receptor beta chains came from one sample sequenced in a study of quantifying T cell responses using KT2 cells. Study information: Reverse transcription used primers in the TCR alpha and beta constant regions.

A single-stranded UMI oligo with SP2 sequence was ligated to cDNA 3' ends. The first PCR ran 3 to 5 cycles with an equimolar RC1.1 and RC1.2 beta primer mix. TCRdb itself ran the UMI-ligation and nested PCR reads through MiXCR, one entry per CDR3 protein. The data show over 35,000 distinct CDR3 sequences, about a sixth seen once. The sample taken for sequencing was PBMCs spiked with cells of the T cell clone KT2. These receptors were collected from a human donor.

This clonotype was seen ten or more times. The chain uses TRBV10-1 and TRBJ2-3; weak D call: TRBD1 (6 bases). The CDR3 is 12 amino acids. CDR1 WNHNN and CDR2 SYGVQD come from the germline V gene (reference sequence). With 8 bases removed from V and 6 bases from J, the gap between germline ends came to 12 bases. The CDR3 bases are TGCGCCAGCGGACACAGGGTCGATACGCAGTATTTT. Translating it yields CASGHRVDTQYF.

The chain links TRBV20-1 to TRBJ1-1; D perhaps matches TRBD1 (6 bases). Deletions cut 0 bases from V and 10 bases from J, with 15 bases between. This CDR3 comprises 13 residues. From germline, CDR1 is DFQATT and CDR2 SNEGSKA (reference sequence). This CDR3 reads CSAREGAGDGAFF. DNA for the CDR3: TGCAGTGCTAGAGAGGGGGCAGGGGATGGAGCTTTCTTT.

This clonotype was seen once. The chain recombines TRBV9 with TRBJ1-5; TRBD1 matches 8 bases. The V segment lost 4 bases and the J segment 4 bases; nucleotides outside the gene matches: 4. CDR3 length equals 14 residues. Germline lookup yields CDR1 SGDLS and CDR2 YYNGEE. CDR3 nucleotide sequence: TGTGCCAGCAGCTCCGGGACAGGTAATCAGCCCCAGCATTTT. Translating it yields CASSSGTGNQPQHF.

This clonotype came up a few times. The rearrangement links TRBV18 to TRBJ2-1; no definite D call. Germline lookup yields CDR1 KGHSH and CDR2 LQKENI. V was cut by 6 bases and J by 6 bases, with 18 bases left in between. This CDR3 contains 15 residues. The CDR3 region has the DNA TGTGCCAGCTCCCCCGGAGACACCAACTTCAATGAGCAGTTCTTC. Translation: CASSPGDTNFNEQFF. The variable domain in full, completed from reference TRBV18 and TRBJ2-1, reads NAGVMQNPRHLVRRRGQEARLRCSPMKGHSHVYWYRQLPEEGLKFMVYLQKENIIDESGMPKERFSAEFPKEGPSILRIQQVVRGDSAAYFCASSPGDTNFNEQFFGPGTRLTVL.

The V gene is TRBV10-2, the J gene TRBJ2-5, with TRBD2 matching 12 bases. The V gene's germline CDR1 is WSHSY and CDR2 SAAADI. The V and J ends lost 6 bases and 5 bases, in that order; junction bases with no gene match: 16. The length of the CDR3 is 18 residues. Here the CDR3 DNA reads TGCGCCAGCAGCCCGGCGGCTAGCGGGGGGGCCTTTCACGAGACCCAGTACTTC. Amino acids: CASSPAASGGAFHETQYF.